A selection of T cell receptor beta chains follows, all from one sample in a study of blood T cell repertoires in COVID-19. Using immunoSEQ multiplex PCR, the repertoire was profiled, and TCRdb retains in-frame clones only, with some absent. The sample carries about 120,000 clones, around nine tenths recorded once. Source material: peripheral blood. The receptors were gathered from a woman between 50 and 59 years old with acute or convalescent COVID-19. The CDR3 runs from the conserved cysteine through the conserved F or W. Fields, in order: V gene, D gene, J gene, clone size, CDR3 protein. The D gene is left open where the match is weak. A row's size may be missing; if present it is once, few, many or a size class.

V: TRBV4-3; D: -; J: TRBJ1-4; size: -; CDR3: CASSQEDRTNEKLFF
V: TRBV11-2; D: -; J: TRBJ1-1; size: -; CDR3: CASSLEAGYSTEAFF
V: TRBV19; D: TRBD1; J: TRBJ1-2; size: -; CDR3: CASIPTTGTFYGYTF
V: TRBV4-3; D: TRBD1; J: TRBJ1-1; size: -; CDR3: CASSLGQGTEAFF
V: TRBV7-9; D: TRBD1; J: TRBJ2-5; size: -; CDR3: CASSATGVGETQYF
V: TRBV6-2/TRBV6-3; D: TRBD1; J: TRBJ2-7; size: -; CDR3: CASSYPPDRIYEQYF
V: TRBV3-1/TRBV3-2; D: TRBD2; J: TRBJ2-1; size: -; CDR3: CASSQDPRLAGGFGEQFF
V: TRBV7-2; D: TRBD1; J: TRBJ2-1; size: -; CDR3: CASSFLTGTYNEQFF
V: TRBV12-5; D: -; J: TRBJ1-5; size: -; CDR3: CASGSYSNQPQHF
V: TRBV6-5; D: -; J: TRBJ2-5; size: -; CDR3: CASSDSGGRETQYF
V: TRBV19; D: -; J: TRBJ1-4; size: -; CDR3: CASAPSPGFHEKLFF
V: TRBV5-1; D: TRBD2; J: TRBJ2-1; size: -; CDR3: CASSWGAGGTYNEQFF
V: TRBV5-3; D: TRBD2; J: TRBJ2-3; size: -; CDR3: CARKTSGVGMGTDTQYF
V: TRBV29-1; D: TRBD2; J: TRBJ2-3; size: -; CDR3: CSAVRGGTDTQYF
V: TRBV6-5; D: TRBD1; J: TRBJ1-1; size: -; CDR3: CAGRPDQGVTEAFF
V: TRBV3-1/TRBV3-2; D: -; J: TRBJ2-2; size: -; CDR3: CASSQISGAGELFF
V: TRBV6-4; D: TRBD2; J: TRBJ2-1; size: -; CDR3: CASSGLAGGNEQFF
V: TRBV6-5; D: -; J: TRBJ1-3; size: -; CDR3: CASQGITGNTIYF
V: TRBV2; D: -; J: TRBJ1-1; size: -; CDR3: CASFRQPNTEAFF
V: TRBV6-2/TRBV6-3; D: TRBD1; J: TRBJ1-5; size: once; CDR3: CASSYEGAVQPQHF
V: TRBV11-3; D: -; J: TRBJ1-4; size: -; CDR3: CASSLDRSVTNEKLFF
V: TRBV7-2; D: -; J: TRBJ1-1; size: -; CDR3: CASSLAGGLEAFF
V: TRBV11-3; D: TRBD1; J: TRBJ1-2; size: -; CDR3: CASSPTGTGGYTF
V: TRBV5-1; D: TRBD2; J: TRBJ2-3; size: -; CDR3: CASSLLSSGTDTQYF
V: TRBV7-9; D: -; J: TRBJ2-1; size: -; CDR3: CASSPQGGDVVEQFF